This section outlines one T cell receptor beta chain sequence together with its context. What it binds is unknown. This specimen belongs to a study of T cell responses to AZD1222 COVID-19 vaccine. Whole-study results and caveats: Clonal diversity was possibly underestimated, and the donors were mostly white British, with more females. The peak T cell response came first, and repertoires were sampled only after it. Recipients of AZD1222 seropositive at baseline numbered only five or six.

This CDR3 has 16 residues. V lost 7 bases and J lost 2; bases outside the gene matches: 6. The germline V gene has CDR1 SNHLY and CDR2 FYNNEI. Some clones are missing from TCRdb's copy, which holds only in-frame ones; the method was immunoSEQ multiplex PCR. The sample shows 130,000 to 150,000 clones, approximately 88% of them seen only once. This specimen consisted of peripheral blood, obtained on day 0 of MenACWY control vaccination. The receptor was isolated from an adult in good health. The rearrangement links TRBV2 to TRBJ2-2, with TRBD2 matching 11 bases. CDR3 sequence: CASKTSGGPNTGELFF. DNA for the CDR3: TGTGCCAGCAAAACTAGCGGGGGCCCTAACACCGGGGAGCTGTTTTTT.